Each of the 31 T cell receptor beta chains below was sequenced from the same sample in a study of beta chain features in type 1 diabetes. Sequenced material consisted of expressed TCRB transcripts (all of the isolated RNA was reverse transcribed). Here immunoSEQ multiplex PCR was the method, and the copy in TCRdb shows in-frame clones only, minus some. The table shows roughly 310,000 clones, with 9.5% to 11% occurring only once. Sequenced input: naive CD4+ T cells from blood. All receptors derive from a woman between 25 and 40 years old in good health.

Only a few counts were recorded for this clone. The chain links TRBV4-2 to TRBJ2-1; 10 bases line up with TRBD1. The CDR3 consists of 17 residues. V was pared by 1 base and J by 7 bases, with 10 bases of the junction left unmatched. CDR1 LGHNA and CDR2 YNFKEQ come from the germline V gene. The CDR3 reads CASSQASRGTGDNEQFF. For the CDR3, the DNA is TGTGCCAGCAGCCAAGCGTCCCGCGGGACAGGGGATAATGAGCAGTTCTTC.

This clone was observed a few times. This rearrangement joins TRBV9 to TRBJ2-6; D possibly corresponds to TRBD2 (5 bases). V was clipped by 3 bases and J by 2 bases, with 12 bases between them. The CDR3 contains 16 residues. Per germline, CDR1 SGDLS and CDR2 YYNGEE. The CDR3 sequence is CASSARPGAGANVLTF. The CDR3 coding sequence is TGTGCCAGCAGCGCCCGCCCCGGGGCTGGGGCCAACGTCCTGACTTTC. The variable domain in full, completed from reference TRBV9 and TRBJ2-6, reads DSGVTQTPKHLITATGQRVTLRCSPRSGDLSVYWYQQSLDQGLQFLIQYYNGEERAKGNILERFSAQQFPDLHSELNLSSLELGDSALYFCASSARPGAGANVLTFGAGSRLTVL.

This chain uses TRBV30 with TRBJ2-7; D might be TRBD2 (5 bases). The CDR3 sequence is 13 residues long. Germline values: CDR1 GTSNPN, CDR2 SVGIG (reference sequence). V was pared by 6 bases and J by 2 bases, with 14 bases between. The CDR3 coding sequence is TGTGCCTGCCGAGGGTTACAGACCTACGAGCAGTACTTC. This sequence encodes CACRGLQTYEQYF.

The CDR3 is CASSDRVTEQFF. The DNA for the CDR3 is TGTGCCAGCAGCGACAGGGTTACTGAGCAGTTCTTC. The chain links TRBV7-2 to TRBJ2-1; 7 bases are shared with TRBD1. V lost 5 bases and J lost 9; bases outside the gene matches: 4. This CDR3 region has 12 residues. Per germline, CDR1 SGHTA and CDR2 FQGNSA. Supplemented by reference TRBV7-2 and TRBJ2-1, the full variable domain reads GAGVSQSPSNKVTEKGKDVELRCDPISGHTALYWYRQSLGQGLEFLIYFQGNSAPDKSGLPSDRFSAERTGGSVSTLTIQRTQQEDSAVYLCASSDRVTEQFFGPGTRLTVL.

The J gene is TRBJ2-7, the V gene TRBV14; 10 bases are shared with TRBD1. CDR1 is SGHDN and CDR2 is FVKESK in the germline V gene. CDR3 length equals 16 residues. Trimming took 4 bases from V and 5 from J; bases not matched to a gene: 11. The CDR3 protein is CASSRSGTGVPNEQYF. The DNA for the CDR3 is TGTGCCAGCAGCCGATCCGGGACAGGGGTTCCCAACGAGCAGTACTTC.

J is TRBJ1-2 and V is TRBV5-6, with 8 bases fitting TRBD1. This CDR3 region has 16 residues. CDR1 SGHDT and CDR2 YYEEEE come from the germline V gene. After removal of 2 bases from V and 8 bases from J, the junction contained 14 bases not matched to a gene. The CDR3 protein is CASSLSLMTGVTGYTF. As DNA, the CDR3 is TGTGCCAGCAGCTTATCCCTTATGACAGGGGTAACCGGCTACACCTTC.

CDR3 amino acids: CASSPLAGGPDEQFF. The CDR3 nucleotides are TGCGCCAGCAGCCCGCTAGCGGGAGGGCCGGATGAGCAGTTCTTC. The gene calls are TRBV4-3 and TRBJ2-1; 12 bases agree with TRBD2. V lost 4 bases, J lost 8 bases, and 6 bases stayed unmatched. Germline V gene data show CDR1 as LGHNA and CDR2 as YSLEER. This CDR3 has 15 amino acids.

The chain combines TRBV4-3 with TRBJ1-4; D ambiguous. The CDR3 totals 13 residues. Trimming removed 0 bases at V and 10 bases at J, with 9 bases between. CDR1 LGHNA and CDR2 YSLEER come from the germline V gene. The CDR3 protein is CASSQEGARKLFF. CDR3 bases: TGCGCCAGCAGCCAAGAAGGAGCGAGAAAACTGTTTTTT.

The rearrangement links TRBV4-3 to TRBJ2-5, with D tentatively TRBD2 (6 bases). Germline assignment: CDR1 LGHNA and CDR2 YSLEER. Trimming took off 0 bases at V and 2 bases at J, with 19 bases between the two ends. This CDR3 region has 18 residues. Written as DNA, the CDR3 is TGCGCCAGCAGCCAAGAAGGTATCGGTAGCGGAGTTCAAGAGACCCAGTACTTC. This sequence encodes CASSQEGIGSGVQETQYF.

This chain connects TRBV19 to TRBJ2-7; TRBD1 agrees at 7 bases. Germline V CDR1 and CDR2: LNHDA, SQIVND (reference sequence). The CDR3 has 17 amino acids. V shed 10 bases and J 5 bases; nucleotides not matched to a gene: 23. DNA of the CDR3: TGTGCCACCAAACTGTATTCGGACAGGTACGAAGTCCACGAGCAGTACTTC. This sequence encodes CATKLYSDRYEVHEQYF.

Notes on this clone: The sample contains more than one DNA sequence encoding this CDR3. The chain carries TRBV9 and TRBJ2-1, with D maybe TRBD2 (5 bases). Deletions cut 2 bases from V and 4 bases from J, with 13 bases between. The CDR3 consists of 15 residues. The V gene's germline CDR1 is SGDLS and CDR2 YYNGEE. The CDR3 reads CASSVSSGGYNEQFF. The CDR3 DNA reads TGTGCCAGCAGCGTTAGCAGCGGAGGATACAATGAGCAGTTCTTC.

This clone was seen a handful of times. CDR3 sequence (DNA): TGTGCCAGCAGCCCCGGGACAGGGACGGATACGCAGTATTTT. This gives the protein CASSPGTGTDTQYF. The chain has TRBV5-6 and TRBJ2-3; 9 positions match TRBD1. Germline-derived CDR1 and CDR2 are SGHDT and YYEEEE. V gave up 4 bases and J gave up 6 bases; unmatched junction bases: 6. The CDR3 is 14 amino acids.

There are a few counts of this clone. The chain combines TRBV7-9 with TRBJ2-5; perhaps TRBD1 as D (6 bases). The germline CDR1 and CDR2 sequences are SEHNR and FQNEAQ (reference sequence). This CDR3 comprises 13 residues. The ends were cut back, 4 bases at V and 5 bases at J, with 11 bases in the middle. CDR3 sequence reads: CASSSQGSETQYF. The CDR3 bases are TGTGCCAGCAGCTCACAGGGATCGGAGACCCAGTACTTC.

A note on this clone: The sample holds other DNA sequences that translate to the same CDR3. The chain is built from TRBV18 and TRBJ2-1, with 7 bases identical to TRBD2. Germline lookup yields CDR1 KGHSH and CDR2 LQKENI. V lost 3 bases to trimming and J lost 0 bases; unmatched junction nucleotides: 2. The CDR3 spans 15 residues. In nucleotides, the CDR3 is TGTGCCAGCTCACCGGGGGGGAGCTCCTACAATGAGCAGTTCTTC. Translation: CASSPGGSSYNEQFF.

This CDR3 is CASSQPSDYGYTF. The CDR3 DNA is TGTGCCAGCAGTCAACCCTCAGACTATGGCTACACCTTC. The V gene is TRBV28, the J gene TRBJ1-2; D ambiguous. The CDR3 spans 13 residues. V lost 5 bases and J lost 3, with 10 bases in between. Germline V CDR1 and CDR2: MDHEN, SYDVKM.

This chain uses TRBV6-1 with TRBJ1-1; TRBD1 aligns across 7 bases. CDR1 and CDR2 from the germline V gene are MNHNS and SASEGT. This CDR3 region has 15 residues. V lost 6 bases and J lost 5; bases outside the gene matches: 12. The CDR3 sequence is CASSERHRGGTEAFF. The CDR3 DNA sequence: TGTGCCAGCAGCGAAAGACACAGGGGCGGGACTGAAGCTTTCTTT.

In its sample, this clone was seen a few times. The chain carries TRBV5-1 and TRBJ2-3, with 7 bases lining up with TRBD1. After removal of 4 bases from V and 2 bases from J, the junction contained 4 bases not matched to a gene. This CDR3 comprises 14 residues. Germline lookup yields CDR1 SGHRS and CDR2 YFSETQ. The CDR3 reads CASSQGQITDTQYF. The CDR3 DNA reads as TGCGCCAGCAGCCAGGGACAGATCACAGATACGCAGTATTTT.

Only a few counts were recorded for this clone. The chain links TRBV9 to TRBJ2-3; no reliable D call. Trimming removed 0 bases at V and 2 bases at J, with 10 bases between. The CDR3 is 15 amino acids. Germline V gene lookup returns CDR1 SGDLS and CDR2 YYNGEE. In DNA, the CDR3 is TGTGCCAGCAGCGTAGCCGGAGTAGACACAGATACGCAGTATTTT. It specifies CASSVAGVDTDTQYF. Full variable domain (rest looked up from reference TRBV9 and TRBJ2-3): DSGVTQTPKHLITATGQRVTLRCSPRSGDLSVYWYQQSLDQGLQFLIQYYNGEERAKGNILERFSAQQFPDLHSELNLSSLELGDSALYFCASSVAGVDTDTQYFGPGTRLTVL.

The sample holds a few counts of this clone. The rearrangement joins TRBV20-1 to TRBJ2-5, with D hard to call. CDR3 length: 11 amino acids. The germline CDR1 and CDR2 sequences are DFQATT and SNEGSKA (reference sequence). Trimming cost V 5 bases and J 5 bases, with 9 bases left between them. The DNA for the CDR3 is TGCAGTGCTTCCGCGAGGGAGACCCAGTACTTC. Amino acid sequence: CSASARETQYF.

This chain links TRBV10-3 with TRBJ2-5, with 13 nucleotides matching TRBD2. Unmatched junction bases numbered 8, after V lost 2 bases and J lost 5 bases. Per germline, CDR1 ENHRY and CDR2 SYGVKD. The length of the CDR3 is 17 residues. CDR3 sequence reads: CAISEGALAGGVETQYF. The CDR3 DNA reads TGTGCCATCAGTGAGGGGGCACTAGCGGGAGGGGTCGAGACCCAGTACTTC.

This clone came up a few times. The V gene is TRBV20-1, the J gene TRBJ2-5; 7 nucleotides align to TRBD1. Losses at the gene ends were 8 bases for V and 4 bases for J; bases not matched to a gene: 4. The length of the CDR3 is 11 residues. Germline V gene data show CDR1 as DFQATT and CDR2 as SNEGSKA (reference sequence). The CDR3 loop reads CSIGQVETQYF. The CDR3 DNA reads as TGCAGTATTGGACAGGTAGAGACCCAGTACTTC.

This clone was detected ten times or more. The chain joins TRBV29-1 to TRBJ2-4; 8 bases are a match to TRBD2. The CDR3 is 14 residues long. CDR1 and CDR2 (germline): SQVTM, ANQGSEA. Trimming cost V 6 bases and J 0 bases; bases outside gene matches: 4. The CDR3 sequence: CSVTSALAKNIQYF. In nucleotides, the CDR3 is TGCAGCGTGACTAGCGCCCTAGCCAAAAACATTCAGTACTTC.

This clone was counted between two and nine times. This chain uses TRBV2 with TRBJ2-7; 7 bases fit TRBD2. J gave up 4 bases and V 6 bases, and 12 bases lay outside the gene matches. The CDR3 extends over 15 amino acids. Germline V gene data show CDR1 as SNHLY and CDR2 as FYNNEI. In nucleotides, the CDR3 is TGTGCCAGCAGGCCAACTAGCGCGGGGTTTTACGAGCAGTACTTC. Translated, it gives CASRPTSAGFYEQYF.

This clone was seen a few times. The CDR3 here is CASTNRGRNYGYTF. CDR3 nucleotides: TGCGCCAGCACTAACAGGGGGAGGAACTATGGCTACACCTTC. J is TRBJ1-2 and V is TRBV23-1, with 8 nucleotides matching TRBD1. TRBV23-1 is reported as an ORF; its role is uncertain. Trimming cost V 7 bases and J 2 bases; bases outside gene matches: 6. The CDR3 covers 14 residues.

This clone was counted between two and nine times. The chain joins TRBV28 to TRBJ2-7; the D is unclear. The CDR3 loop spans 14 amino acids. Germline lookup yields CDR1 MDHEN and CDR2 SYDVKM. The V end was cut by 5 bases, the J end by 7 bases, with 18 bases between. CDR3 protein: CASSPGVGTWEQYF. CDR3 sequence (DNA): TGTGCCAGCAGTCCTGGCGTGGGCACGTGGGAGCAGTACTTC. The full variable domain, rest sourced from reference TRBV28 and TRBJ2-7, is DVKVTQSSRYLVKRTGEKVFLECVQDMDHENMFWYRQDPGLGLRLIYFSYDVKMKEKGDIPEGYSVSREKKERFSLILESASTNQTSMYLCASSPGVGTWEQYFGPGTRLTVT.

This clone has only a few counts. The chain has TRBV9 and TRBJ2-5, with D possibly matching TRBD2 (6 bases). CDR3 length: 15 amino acids. The germline CDR1 and CDR2 sequences are SGDLS and YYNGEE. The ends were cut back, 0 bases at V and 4 bases at J, with 13 bases in the middle. The CDR3 coding sequence is TGTGCCAGCAGCGTAGCCCATAGCGGCGGAGAGACCCAGTACTTC. It codes for CASSVAHSGGETQYF.

The chain joins TRBV18 to TRBJ2-3, with D possibly TRBD2 on 6 matching bases. The V gene's germline CDR1 is KGHSH and CDR2 LQKENI. This CDR3 is built from 16 residues. Trimming pared 3 bases from V and 0 bases from J, leaving 13 bases between. The CDR3 region is CASSPQDGTSTDTQYF. CDR3 sequence (DNA): TGTGCCAGCTCACCCCAGGACGGGACTAGCACAGATACGCAGTATTTT.

This chain connects TRBV30 to TRBJ2-7; 13 bases align to TRBD2. CDR1 and CDR2 (germline): GTSNPN, SVGIG (reference sequence). J lost 7 bases, V lost 5 bases, and 5 bases had no gene match. The CDR3 covers 13 residues. CDR3 in DNA: TGTGCCTGGGGGACTAGCGGGATGAGAGAGCAGTACTTC. Protein: CAWGTSGMREQYF. The full variable domain, with the rest looked up from reference TRBV30 and TRBJ2-7, is SQTIHQWPATLVQPVGSPLSLECTVEGTSNPNLYWYRQAAGRGLQLLFYSVGIGQISSEVPQNLSASRPQDRQFILSSKKLLLSDSGFYLCAWGTSGMREQYFGPGTRLTVT.

This clone has only a few counts. The chain joins TRBV9 to TRBJ2-2, with 10 bases that match TRBD1. Germline values: CDR1 SGDLS, CDR2 YYNGEE. The length of the CDR3 is 18 residues. Germline trimming cut 1 base from V and 3 bases from J; bases unmatched to any gene: 9. CDR3 residues: CASSVRPWGTGDTGELFF. Here the CDR3 DNA reads TGTGCCAGCAGCGTAAGGCCTTGGGGGACAGGGGACACCGGGGAGCTGTTTTTT. Using reference TRBV9 and TRBJ2-2 for the parts outside the CDR3, the full variable domain is DSGVTQTPKHLITATGQRVTLRCSPRSGDLSVYWYQQSLDQGLQFLIQYYNGEERAKGNILERFSAQQFPDLHSELNLSSLELGDSALYFCASSVRPWGTGDTGELFFGEGSRLTVL.

This clone has a handful of counts. The same CDR3 also results from other DNA sequences found in this sample. The chain couples TRBV7-9 to TRBJ2-1; D possibly corresponds to TRBD2 (6 bases). The CDR3 length is 13 residues. Looked up from germline, CDR1 is SEHNR and CDR2 is FQNEAQ (reference sequence). Trimming cost V 0 bases and J 9 bases, with 9 bases left between them. DNA of the CDR3: TGTGCCAGCAGCTTAGCGGGAGGAGGTGAGCAGTTCTTC. It translates to CASSLAGGGEQFF. The full variable domain, with the rest looked up from reference TRBV7-9 and TRBJ2-1, is DTGVSQNPRHKITKRGQNVTFRCDPISEHNRLYWYRQTLGQGPEFLTYFQNEAQLEKSRLLSDRFSAERPKGSFSTLEIQRTEQGDSAMYLCASSLAGGGEQFFGPGTRLTVL.

This clone was seen more than once but under ten times. The V gene is TRBV9, the J gene TRBJ2-3, with TRBD2 identical over 12 bases. The CDR3 runs 16 residues. Germline-derived CDR1 and CDR2 are SGDLS and YYNGEE. The V segment lost 4 bases and the J segment 4 bases; nucleotides outside the gene matches: 7. CDR3 residues: CASSLRLAGAADTQYF. DNA for the CDR3: TGTGCCAGCAGCCTCCGACTAGCGGGAGCGGCAGATACGCAGTATTTT. Looking up the rest from reference TRBV9 and TRBJ2-3 gives the full variable domain: DSGVTQTPKHLITATGQRVTLRCSPRSGDLSVYWYQQSLDQGLQFLIQYYNGEERAKGNILERFSAQQFPDLHSELNLSSLELGDSALYFCASSLRLAGAADTQYFGPGTRLTVL.